This T cell receptor (beta chain) originates from a study of T cells in Graves' hyperthyroidism and ophthalmopathy. Disease duration under 2 months; hyperthyroidism patients were aged 18 to 65. Fresh 10 ml peripheral blood yielded PBMCs. Researchers took RNA transcripts and amplified the TCR beta CDR3 regions from them. An initial round of RT-PCR targeting the TCR CDR3 relied on the HTBI primer set. A single record per CDR3 protein comes from TCRdb applying MiXCR to the multiplex PCR reads. The sample records about 620,000 distinct CDR3 sequences, around 15% being singletons. Study results and caveats: Most thyroid clonotypes with frequency above 0.001 were detected in blood. Median prediction lead before ophthalmopathy onset was 5 to 7 months with the model.

Germline-derived CDR1 and CDR2 are MNHEY and SVGAGI. V shed 2 bases and J shed 3 bases, with 11 bases lying between them. The CDR3 covers 14 residues. This clonotype was observed many times. Its cognate antigen is unknown. The receptor comes from a woman aged 25 to 39 with Graves' hyperthyroidism. Material: blood. The chain recombines TRBV6-5 with TRBJ2-7; D is uncertain. CDR3 DNA: TGTGCCAGCAGTTACGGCATCGTCTACTACGAGCAGTACTTC. Protein: CASSYGIVYYEQYF.